Presented here are 18 T cell receptor beta chains from one specimen sequenced in a study of blood T cell repertoires in COVID-19. The method was immunoSEQ multiplex PCR; TCRdb's version includes in-frame clones alone and lacks a portion of them. The sample carries about 210,000 clones, approximately 80% recorded once. The sample comprised peripheral blood. These TCRs come from a human donor in a cohort sampled during active COVID-19.

This chain connects TRBV7-8 to TRBJ2-5; no definite D call. Germline V gene data show CDR1 as SGHVS and CDR2 as FQNEAQ. V was shortened by 5 bases and J by 1 base, with 14 bases between the two germline ends. The CDR3 has 15 residues. In DNA, the CDR3 is TGTGCCAGCAGCCGGTCAACGATAGCCCAAGAGACCCAGTACTTC. It is translated as CASSRSTIAQETQYF.

The V gene is TRBV4-3, the J gene TRBJ2-3; 7 positions match TRBD1. V shed 5 bases and J 0 bases; nucleotides not matched to a gene: 5. The germline CDR1 and CDR2 sequences are LGHNA and YSLEER. The CDR3 length is 15 residues. The CDR3 DNA follows: TGCGCCAGCAGCTTCGACAGGGCTAGCACAGATACGCAGTATTTT. It is translated as CASSFDRASTDTQYF.

The V gene is TRBV5-6, the J gene TRBJ1-4; maybe TRBD1 (5 bases). The V gene's germline CDR1 is SGHDT and CDR2 YYEEEE. The CDR3 runs 14 residues. V lost 5 bases to trimming and J lost 8 bases, with 16 bases between them. CDR3 amino acids: CASSSGTGWEKLFF. The DNA of the CDR3 is TGTGCCAGCAGTTCCGGGACTGGCTGGGAAAAACTGTTTTTT.

This chain connects TRBV3-1 (or the pseudogene TRBV3-2) to TRBJ2-1, with TRBD2 matching over 13 bases. The V and J ends lost 4 bases and 8 bases, in that order; junction bases with no gene match: 5. This CDR3 has 15 residues. Germline CDR1 reads LGHDT; CDR2 reads YNNKEL (reference sequence). This chain's CDR3 is CASSPWTSGGDEQFF. The CDR3 region has the DNA TGTGCCAGCAGCCCCTGGACTAGCGGGGGCGATGAGCAGTTCTTC.

The chain has TRBV27 and TRBJ2-7; perhaps TRBD2 as D (6 bases). The germline V gene has CDR1 MNHEY and CDR2 SMNVEV (reference sequence). V lost 2 bases and J lost 0, with 8 bases in between. The CDR3 is made up of 14 amino acids. CDR3 in amino acids: CASSLMGGSYEQYF. The CDR3 bases are TGTGCCAGCAGTTTAATGGGGGGCTCCTACGAGCAGTACTTC.

This chain joins TRBV18 and TRBJ2-1; TRBD1 aligns across 7 bases. The V gene's germline CDR1 is KGHSH and CDR2 LQKENI. The CDR3 has 15 amino acids. The V gene end was trimmed by 2 bases and the J gene end by 2 bases; junction bases not matched to a gene: 3. The DNA for the CDR3 is TGTGCCAGCTCACCATTCGACAGGGCCTACAATGAGCAGTTCTTC. It translates to CASSPFDRAYNEQFF.

This clone has just one count. The chain combines TRBV28 with TRBJ1-1; TRBD1 matches 7 bases. This CDR3 has 16 amino acids. Germline V gives CDR1 MDHEN, CDR2 SYDVKM. V lost 5 bases, J lost 3 bases, and 12 bases stayed unmatched. CDR3 amino acids: CASSQNRGSGDTEAFF. In nucleotides, the CDR3 is TGTGCCAGCAGTCAAAACAGGGGATCGGGGGACACTGAAGCTTTCTTT.

The rearrangement joins TRBV5-1 to TRBJ2-7, with 9 bases fitting TRBD1. V lost 8 bases and J lost 2; bases outside the gene matches: 11. Germline values: CDR1 SGHRS, CDR2 YFSETQ. The CDR3 extends over 15 amino acids. Here the CDR3 reads CASMLGQGMTYEQYF. For the CDR3, the DNA is TGCGCCAGTATGTTAGGACAGGGGATGACCTACGAGCAGTACTTC.

The table lists this clone with a few counts. V usage is TRBV5-1 and J usage is TRBJ1-1; D remains ambiguous. This CDR3 comprises 13 residues. Deletions cut 6 bases from V and 0 bases from J, with 9 bases between. Germline lookup yields CDR1 SGHRS and CDR2 YFSETQ. The CDR3 loop reads CASKEGVNTEAFF. As DNA, the CDR3 is TGCGCCAGCAAGGAGGGCGTGAACACTGAAGCTTTCTTT. The full variable domain, rest sourced from reference TRBV5-1 and TRBJ1-1, is KAGVTQTPRYLIKTRGQQVTLSCSPISGHRSVSWYQQTPGQGLQFLFEYFSETQRNKGNFPGRFSGRQFSNSRSEMNVSTLELGDSALYLCASKEGVNTEAFFGQGTRLTVV.

The chain links TRBV5-1 to TRBJ2-2, with TRBD1 identical over 10 bases. Losses at the gene ends were 4 bases for V and 5 bases for J; bases not matched to a gene: 8. Germline V gene lookup returns CDR1 SGHRS and CDR2 YFSETQ. The CDR3 loop spans 16 amino acids. CDR3 in DNA: TGCGCCAGCAGCCGAGAGACAGGGGGCGGAACCGGGGAGCTGTTTTTT. Protein: CASSRETGGGTGELFF.

V is TRBV7-3 and J is TRBJ2-5; 11 nucleotides agree with TRBD1. V was pared by 5 bases and J by 2 bases, with 4 bases of the junction left unmatched. There are 15 residues in the CDR3. Germline assignment: CDR1 SGHTA and CDR2 FQGTGA. The CDR3 here is CASSPRDRGQETQYF. Written as DNA, the CDR3 is TGTGCCAGCAGCCCCCGGGACAGGGGGCAAGAGACCCAGTACTTC.

This clone was detected only a few times. This rearrangement joins TRBV3-1 (or the pseudogene TRBV3-2) to TRBJ1-1; TRBD1 matches 9 bases. CDR1 LGHDT and CDR2 YNNKEL come from the germline V gene (reference sequence). After removal of 4 bases from V and 8 bases from J, the junction contained 14 bases not matched to a gene. The CDR3 has 16 residues. The CDR3 nucleotides are TGTGCCAGCAGCCCTATACCGGGATACAGGGGGCGGGAAGCTTTCTTT. Translation: CASSPIPGYRGREAFF.

This clone was counted a few times. This chain uses TRBV4-1 with TRBJ1-5; 7 bases align to TRBD1. This CDR3 region has 14 residues. Germline V gives CDR1 MGHRA, CDR2 YSYEKL. With 4 bases clipped from V and 7 bases from J, the junction kept 7 bases outside the gene matches. The CDR3 is CASSPLGGVQPQHF. The CDR3 DNA reads TGCGCCAGCAGCCCCTTAGGGGGCGTACAGCCCCAGCATTTT.

This rearrangement joins TRBV7-6 to TRBJ2-7; maybe TRBD2 (6 bases). CDR1 and CDR2 (germline): SGHVS, FNYEAQ. Trimming removed 4 bases at V and 7 bases at J, with 23 bases between. CDR3 length: 16 residues. This chain's CDR3 is CASSSALLGEEGEQYF. The DNA of the CDR3 is TGTGCCAGCAGCTCGGCCTTACTAGGCGAGGAGGGGGAGCAGTACTTC.

CDR3 sequence reads: CASSLTGANTEAFF. CDR3 sequence (DNA): TGTGCCAGCAGCTTGACAGGGGCGAACACTGAAGCTTTCTTT. The chain couples TRBV6-5 to TRBJ1-1; 8 bases line up with TRBD1. The CDR3 extends over 14 amino acids. CDR1 is MNHEY and CDR2 is SVGAGI in the germline V gene. The V and J ends lost 6 bases and 1 base, in that order; junction bases with no gene match: 4.

The chain carries TRBV21-1 and TRBJ2-1; TRBD2 is the table's D call, not checked against the DNA. TRBV21-1 represents a pseudogene. This CDR3 has 13 residues. CDR3 DNA sequence: TGTGCCAGCAGCATCGGGACTGGGGATGAGCAGTTCTTC. This translates into CASSIGTGDEQFF.

The chain employs TRBV15 and TRBJ1-2; a weak D match, TRBD1 (5 bases). V shed 0 bases and J shed 6 bases, with 17 bases lying between them. The CDR3 covers 16 residues. Germline-derived CDR1 and CDR2 are LNHNV and YYDKDF (reference sequence). CDR3 DNA: TGTGCCACCAGCAGAGATAGATGGGGCGGCGGAGATGGCTACACCTTC. This codes for CATSRDRWGGGDGYTF. Complete variable domain (other parts from reference TRBV15 and TRBJ1-2): DAMVIQNPRYQVTQFGKPVTLSCSQTLNHNVMYWYQQKSSQAPKLLFHYYDKDFNNEADTPDNFQSRRPNTSFCFLDIRSPGLGDTAMYLCATSRDRWGGGDGYTFGSGTRLTVV.

This clone was detected only a few times. The chain is built from TRBV7-2 and TRBJ1-6; possible D gene TRBD1, 6 bases. The CDR3 contains 15 residues. Germline-derived CDR1 and CDR2 are SGHTA and FQGNSA. Trimming took off 1 base at V and 7 bases at J, with 11 bases between the two ends. The CDR3: CASSLDRAGNSPLHF. In nucleotides, the CDR3 is TGTGCCAGCAGCTTAGACAGGGCAGGGAATTCACCCCTCCACTTT.